This TCR beta chain derives from a study of blood T cells in healthy people across ages. Study-level points and caveats: The unsorted PBMCs prevented any conclusive comparison of naive versus antigen-experienced cells.

V lost 4 bases and J 3 bases, leaving 13 bases between the germline ends. CDR3 length equals 15 residues. This clonotype occurred a few times. Its target is not known. Sample-barcoded 5' priming and a J-beta primer mix drove a second PCR of 7 to 11 cycles. The template-switch adaptor, which had 12 random nucleotides, put a tag on each cDNA molecule. TCRdb analysed the 5' RACE reads with MiXCR anew, one entry per CDR3 protein. This sample has more than 1,000,000 distinct CDR3 sequences, with 20% to 25% found just once. The sample was also reused in another study, on T cells of mothers and their children. That paper notes: A few healthy Caucasian mothers and their six children were the donors. Normalized overlap was always slightly, never significantly, higher in related than unrelated mother-child pairs.

The receptor was isolated from a girl aged 2-10 years in good health. What was sequenced was blood. The rearrangement uses TRBV12-3 or TRBV12-4 and TRBJ1-5; D is unresolved. The CDR3 here is CASSSSAGDNQPQHF. The CDR3 nucleotides are TGTGCCAGCAGTTCCTCGGCCGGGGACAATCAGCCCCAGCATTTT.